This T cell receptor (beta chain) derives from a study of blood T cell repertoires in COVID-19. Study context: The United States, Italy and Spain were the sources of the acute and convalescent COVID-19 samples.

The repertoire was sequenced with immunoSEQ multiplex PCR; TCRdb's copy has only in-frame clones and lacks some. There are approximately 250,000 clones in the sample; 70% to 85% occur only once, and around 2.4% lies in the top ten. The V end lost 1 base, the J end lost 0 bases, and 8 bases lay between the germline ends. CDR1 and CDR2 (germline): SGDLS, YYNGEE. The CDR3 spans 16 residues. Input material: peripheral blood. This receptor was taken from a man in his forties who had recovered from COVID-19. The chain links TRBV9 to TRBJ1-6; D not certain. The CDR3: CASSVTDSSYNSPLHF. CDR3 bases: TGTGCCAGCAGCGTAACTGATAGCTCCTATAATTCACCCCTCCACTTT.